This T cell receptor beta chain was found in a study of shared clonotypes between healthy human individuals. About the study: The plates for each donor numbered three CD4 naive, three CD4 memory, two CD8 naive and one CD8 memory.

CD45RO-negative cells were positively selected for CCR7, leaving out terminally differentiated effector memory CD45RA+ cells. The CDR3 is 15 amino acids. Trimming cost V 5 bases and J 4 bases; bases outside gene matches: 5. Germline CDR1 is SGHTA and CDR2 is FQGNSA. Points from the study as a whole: Shared clonotypes: roughly 4.7% naive CD4, roughly 3.5% naive CD8, about 2.5% memory CD4, approximately 0.4% memory CD8.

Once extracted for a subset, genomic DNA was divided evenly among several immunoSEQ plates. The table came from immunoSEQ multiplex PCR; TCRdb's copy has only in-frame clones and leaves some out. The table has over 2,000,000 clones, 90% to 95% seen once. This clone was recorded once. Antigen specificity is unknown. Different DNA sequences within this sample yield the same CDR3. The origin of this receptor is a man between 18 and 29 years old in good health. Some clones in this sample may be carry-over from other donors' samples. The chain combines TRBV7-2 with TRBJ2-1; 10 nucleotides line up with TRBD2. Sequencing input: naive CD8+ T cells from PBMCs. CDR3 nucleotide sequence: TGTGCCAGCAGCCCCCGGACTAGCGGATACAATGAGCAGTTCTTC. It yields the protein CASSPRTSGYNEQFF.